What follows is one TCR beta chain and its context. Its antigen is not yet known. No per-base quality is available; no much larger clone lies one base away. This specimen includes other DNA sequences encoding the same CDR3. The data were taken from a study of beta chain features in type 1 diabetes (dated by TCRdb to about 2018). Study-level background: No differences in mean age, gender distribution, total cell number or subset yield were found between patients and healthy donors. A total of 107,917,701 sorted cells were examined across all samples, and RNA yield correlated strongly with the number of cells per subset. In the study, recently diagnosed type 1 diabetes patients and matched healthy donors were compared on the TCRB repertoires of their sorted circulating CD4+ T cell subsets. Naive and central memory subsets were obtained from all 30 or so donors, but regulatory and stem cell-like memory subsets were isolated from only 8 patients and roughly 8 healthy donors.

CDR1 and CDR2 are read off the germline V gene as SGHTA and FQGNSA. Trimming takes 4 bases off V and 2 bases off J; junction bases not matched to a gene: 2. Taken from cysteine to phenylalanine, the CDR3 has 16 residues. Kept here is only the CDR3 DNA, which spans 48 bases and is read in frame from base 1. The investigation overall reported the following: Only small numbers of individuals were included in the HLA sub-analyses, which left unresolved whether HLA type had any influence on TCRB rearrangement. Naive, central memory and regulatory TCRB repertoires appeared to be more similar among patients than among healthy donors. Type 1 diabetes patients showed a moderate but significant shortening of TCRB CDR3 length in all four CD4+ subsets. At VDJ recombination sites, type 1 diabetes patients had fewer insertions and more deleted nucleotides, which implies abnormalities in thymic rearrangement. Because cDNA was sequenced instead of genomic DNA, activated cells with high expression could be over-represented, although the groups did not differ in activation or CD3 levels. PCR might favor shorter templates, but patient and control samples were amplified and corrected together, so any skew would affect both groups equally.

Each donor gave one peripheral blood draw, roughly 0.12 L on average, collected into heparinised tubes. Using a panel that included CD45RO, CCR7, CD25, CD127, CD95 and CD27, naive, central memory, regulatory and stem cell-like memory CD4+ T cells were sorted on a BD FACSAria II. Every sorted population had a purity above 95%. PBMCs were separated immediately by Lymphoprep density gradient centrifugation and were stained directly, without being cultured. Samples were stained and sorted in pairs, with one healthy donor and one patient per experiment, so that batch effects were minimized. The entire amount of isolated RNA was reverse transcribed using the High Capacity cDNA Reverse Transcription Kit, so the sequenced TCRB transcripts were expressed ones. Deep immunoSEQ sequencing was applied to naive, central memory and regulatory T cell samples, giving an average of roughly 3.3 million total reads per sample. After sorted cells were lysed in RLT buffer, RNA was extracted with DNase-treated RNeasy Micro or Mini kits, with the choice depending on cell number. Each cell subset was processed on its own to prevent cross-contamination, while patient and healthy donor samples were processed together. The immunoSEQ multiplex PCR was used to amplify TCRB sequences from cDNA, yielding 87-bp fragments that span the CDR3 region. Sequencing of the amplicons was done on the Illumina HiSeq platform. Turning to the authors' computational methods: Synthetic template baselines were used to correct PCR bias computationally, reads within Hamming distance 2 were collapsed together, and singletons that could not be merged were discarded. Reads were aligned against IMGT so that V, D and J genes, CDR3 length and insertions or deletions at six rearrangement sites could be assigned. Within each subset, clonotype counts were normalized to sorted cell number, and only after that were true diversity and Gini coefficients computed with the tcR R package. The overlap coefficient, calculated on TCRB nucleotide sequences, was used to measure repertoire sharing. Out-of-frame TCRB sequences from naive cells were analyzed as a proxy for the pre-selection repertoire. In its TCRdb copy, this immuneACCESS table keeps in-frame sequences only and misses some clones. Where compared with another copy, unresolved V genes explain less than half of these, and the others have no known cause. V, J and clone size are taken as reported in that table, and D and trimming were inferred from the DNA itself. The sample profile shows 680,000 or so clones; less than 20% of them were found once. Of the sample, approximately 0.087% is held by the ten largest clones.

Input material: naive CD4+ T cells from blood. Reading the label with the study, this specimen's cell subset or site is: true naive CD4+ T cells. The chain is made from TRBV7-2 and TRBJ2-5; 15 junctional bases match TRBD2. This clonotype was sampled from a man between 18 and 35 years old in good health. In nucleotide form, the sequence is TGTGCCAGCAGCTCCGGACTAGCGGGGGGGCAAGAGACCCAGTACTTC. This codes for CASSSGLAGGQETQYF.